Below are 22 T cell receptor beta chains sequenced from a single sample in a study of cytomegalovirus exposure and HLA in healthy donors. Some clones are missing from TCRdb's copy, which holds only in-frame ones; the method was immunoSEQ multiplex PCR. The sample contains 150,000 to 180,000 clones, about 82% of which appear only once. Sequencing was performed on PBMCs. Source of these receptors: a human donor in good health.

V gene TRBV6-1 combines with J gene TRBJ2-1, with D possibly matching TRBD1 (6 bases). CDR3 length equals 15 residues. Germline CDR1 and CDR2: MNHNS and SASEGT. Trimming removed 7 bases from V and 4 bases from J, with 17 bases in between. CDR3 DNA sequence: TGTGCCAGCACCCGGGACACCGGATTATACAATGAGCAGTTCTTC. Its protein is CASTRDTGLYNEQFF.

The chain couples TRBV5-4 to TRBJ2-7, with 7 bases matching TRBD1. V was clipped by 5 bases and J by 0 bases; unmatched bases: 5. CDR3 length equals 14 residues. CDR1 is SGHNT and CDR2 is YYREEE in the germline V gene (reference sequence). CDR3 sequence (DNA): TGTGCCAGCAGTTTGACAGGGTCCTCCTACGAGCAGTACTTC. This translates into CASSLTGSSYEQYF.

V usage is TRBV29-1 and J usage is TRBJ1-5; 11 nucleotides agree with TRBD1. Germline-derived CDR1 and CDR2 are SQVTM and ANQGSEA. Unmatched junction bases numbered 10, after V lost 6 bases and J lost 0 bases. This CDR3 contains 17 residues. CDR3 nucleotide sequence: TGCAGCGTCGCCGGGACAGGGGGATCGGATAGCAATCAGCCCCAGCATTTT. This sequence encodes CSVAGTGGSDSNQPQHF.

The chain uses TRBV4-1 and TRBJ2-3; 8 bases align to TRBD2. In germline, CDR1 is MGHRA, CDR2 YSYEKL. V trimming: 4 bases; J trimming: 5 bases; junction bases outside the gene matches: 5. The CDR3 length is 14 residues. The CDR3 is CASSLEREQDTQYF. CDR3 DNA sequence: TGCGCCAGCAGCCTTGAGCGGGAGCAAGATACGCAGTATTTT.

CDR3: CASSLAPNTGELFF. CDR3 sequence (DNA): TGTGCCAGCAGCTTAGCCCCAAACACCGGGGAGCTGTTTTTT. V gene TRBV11-3 combines with J gene TRBJ2-2; D is unclear. Trimming left V 1 base short and J 2 bases short, with 5 bases between. The CDR3 extends over 14 amino acids. Germline V lookup: CDR1 SGHNT, CDR2 YENEEA.

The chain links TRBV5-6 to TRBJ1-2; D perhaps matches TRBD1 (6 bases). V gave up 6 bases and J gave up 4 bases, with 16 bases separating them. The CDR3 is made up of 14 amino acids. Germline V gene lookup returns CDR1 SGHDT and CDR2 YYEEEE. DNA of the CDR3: TGTGCCAGCACCTGGGGGCAGGCAGGCTATGGCTACACCTTC. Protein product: CASTWGQAGYGYTF.

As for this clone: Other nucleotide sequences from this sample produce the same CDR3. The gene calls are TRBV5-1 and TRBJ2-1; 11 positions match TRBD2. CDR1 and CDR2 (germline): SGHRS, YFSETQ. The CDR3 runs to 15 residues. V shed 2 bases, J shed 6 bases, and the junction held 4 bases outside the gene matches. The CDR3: CASSLTSGSINEQFF. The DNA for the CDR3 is TGCGCCAGCAGCTTAACTAGCGGGAGTATCAATGAGCAGTTCTTC. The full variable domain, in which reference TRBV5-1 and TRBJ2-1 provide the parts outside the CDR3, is KAGVTQTPRYLIKTRGQQVTLSCSPISGHRSVSWYQQTPGQGLQFLFEYFSETQRNKGNFPGRFSGRQFSNSRSEMNVSTLELGDSALYLCASSLTSGSINEQFFGPGTRLTVL.

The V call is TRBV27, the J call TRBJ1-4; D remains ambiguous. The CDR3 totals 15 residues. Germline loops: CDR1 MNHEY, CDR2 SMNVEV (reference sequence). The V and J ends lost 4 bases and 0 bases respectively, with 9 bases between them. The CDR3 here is CASSSPFATNEKLFF. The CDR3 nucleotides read TGTGCCAGCAGTTCTCCCTTCGCAACTAATGAAAAACTGTTTTTT.

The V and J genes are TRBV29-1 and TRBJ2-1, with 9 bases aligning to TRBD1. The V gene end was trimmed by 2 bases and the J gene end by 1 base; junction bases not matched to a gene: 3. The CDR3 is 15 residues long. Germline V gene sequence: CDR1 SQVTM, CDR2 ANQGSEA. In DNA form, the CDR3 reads TGCAGCGTTGAAATAGGGACAGGGTCCTACAATGAGCAGTTCTTC. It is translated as CSVEIGTGSYNEQFF.

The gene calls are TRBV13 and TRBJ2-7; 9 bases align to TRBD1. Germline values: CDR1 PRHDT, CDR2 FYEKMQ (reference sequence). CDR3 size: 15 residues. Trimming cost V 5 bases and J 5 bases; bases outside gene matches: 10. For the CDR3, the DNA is TGTGCCAGCAGCCCACTAATTCGGGACAGGGACGAGCAGTACTTC. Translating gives CASSPLIRDRDEQYF.

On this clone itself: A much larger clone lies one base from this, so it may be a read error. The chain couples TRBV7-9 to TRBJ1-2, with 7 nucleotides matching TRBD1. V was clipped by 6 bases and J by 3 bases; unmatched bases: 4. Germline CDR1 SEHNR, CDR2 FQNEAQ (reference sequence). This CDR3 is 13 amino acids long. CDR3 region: CASSPDRDYGYTF. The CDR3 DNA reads TGTGCCAGCAGTCCAGACAGGGACTATGGCTACACCTTC.

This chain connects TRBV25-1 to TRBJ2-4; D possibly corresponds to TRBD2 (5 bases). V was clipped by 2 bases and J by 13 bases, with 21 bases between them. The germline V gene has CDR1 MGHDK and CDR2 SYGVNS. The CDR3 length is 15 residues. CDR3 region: CASSEVGDYTGEQYF. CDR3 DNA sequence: TGTGCCAGCAGTGAAGTTGGTGACTATACCGGGGAACAGTACTTC.

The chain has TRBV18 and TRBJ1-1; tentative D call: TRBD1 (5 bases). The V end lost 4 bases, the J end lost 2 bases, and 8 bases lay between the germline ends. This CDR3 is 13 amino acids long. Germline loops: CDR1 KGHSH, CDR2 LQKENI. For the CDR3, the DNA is TGTGCCAGCTCACAGGGGCCCAACACTGAAGCTTTCTTT. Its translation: CASSQGPNTEAFF.

In nucleotides, the CDR3 is TGTGCCATCAGTGAGTCAGAGCGGGAGCCCCAAGAGACCCAGTACTTC. Translated, it gives CAISESEREPQETQYF. The chain is built from TRBV10-3 and TRBJ2-5; 8 bases map to TRBD2. There are 16 residues in the CDR3. V lost 0 bases, J lost 1 base, and 4 bases stayed unmatched. From germline, CDR1 is ENHRY and CDR2 SYGVKD.

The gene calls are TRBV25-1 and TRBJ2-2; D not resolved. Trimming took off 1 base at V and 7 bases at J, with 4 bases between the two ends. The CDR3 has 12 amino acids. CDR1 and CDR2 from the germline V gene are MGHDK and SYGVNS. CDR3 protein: CASSELVGELFF. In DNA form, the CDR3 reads TGTGCCAGCAGTGAATTAGTCGGGGAGCTGTTTTTT.

The CDR3 spells CASSLLASGNTIYF. The CDR3 coding sequence is TGTGCCAGCAGCTTGCTGGCTTCTGGAAACACCATATATTTT. The rearrangement joins TRBV5-6 to TRBJ1-3; D call uncertain. Germline CDR1 reads SGHDT; CDR2 reads YYEEEE. CDR3 length: 14 amino acids. V lost 1 base to trimming and J lost 1 base, with 6 bases between them.

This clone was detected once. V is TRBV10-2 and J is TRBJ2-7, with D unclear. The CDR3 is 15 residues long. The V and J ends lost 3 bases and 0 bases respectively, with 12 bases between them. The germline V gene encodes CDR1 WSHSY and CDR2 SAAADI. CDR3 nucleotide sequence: TGCGCCAGCAGTGAAACGCGACTGAACTCCTACGAGCAGTACTTC. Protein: CASSETRLNSYEQYF.

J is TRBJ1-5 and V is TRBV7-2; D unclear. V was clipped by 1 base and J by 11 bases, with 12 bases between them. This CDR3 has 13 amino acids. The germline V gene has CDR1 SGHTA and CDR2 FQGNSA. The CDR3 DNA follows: TGTGCCAGCAGCTTAGAGTTTCGGGGAACCCAGCATTTT. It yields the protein CASSLEFRGTQHF.

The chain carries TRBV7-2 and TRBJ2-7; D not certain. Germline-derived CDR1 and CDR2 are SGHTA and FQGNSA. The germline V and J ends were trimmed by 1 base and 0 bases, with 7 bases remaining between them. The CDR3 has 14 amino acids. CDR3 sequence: CASSLVMSSYEQYF. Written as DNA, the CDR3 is TGTGCCAGCAGCTTAGTCATGAGCTCCTACGAGCAGTACTTC.

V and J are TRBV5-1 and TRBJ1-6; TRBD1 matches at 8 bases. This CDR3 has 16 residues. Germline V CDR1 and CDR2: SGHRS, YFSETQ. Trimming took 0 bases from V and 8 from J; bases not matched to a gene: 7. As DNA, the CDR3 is TGCGCCAGCAGCTTGGACAGGGGGGGGGAATATTCACCCCTCCACTTT. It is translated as CASSLDRGGEYSPLHF.

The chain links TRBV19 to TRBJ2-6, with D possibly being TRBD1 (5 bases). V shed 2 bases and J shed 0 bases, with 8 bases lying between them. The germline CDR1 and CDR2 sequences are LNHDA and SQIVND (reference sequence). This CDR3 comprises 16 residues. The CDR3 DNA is TGTGCCAGTAGTATATCACAGGTCTCTGGGGCCAACGTCCTGACTTTC. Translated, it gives CASSISQVSGANVLTF.

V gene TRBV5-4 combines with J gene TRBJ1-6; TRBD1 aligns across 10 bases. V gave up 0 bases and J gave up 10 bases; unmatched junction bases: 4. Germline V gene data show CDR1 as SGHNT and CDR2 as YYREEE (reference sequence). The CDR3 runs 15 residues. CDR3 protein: CASSLGTGGGSPLHF. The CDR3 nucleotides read TGTGCCAGCAGCTTGGGGACAGGGGGAGGCTCACCCCTCCACTTT.